Detailed here is one T cell receptor (beta chain). TCRdb's table, derived via immunoSEQ multiplex PCR, lists solely in-frame clones and lacks some. The sample consists of roughly 70,000 clones, over 75% of them appearing once. This sample is drawn from a study of blood T cell repertoires in COVID-19. Germline CDR1 is SGHRS and CDR2 is YFSETQ. The length of the CDR3 is 16 residues. V gave up 1 base and J gave up 7 bases; unmatched junction bases: 10. This receptor was identified in a human donor in a cohort sampled during active COVID-19. The sample comprised peripheral blood. J is TRBJ2-1 and V is TRBV5-1, with TRBD1 identical over 8 bases. This CDR3 is CASSLLGTGRSNEQFF. The CDR3 DNA is TGCGCCAGCAGCTTGCTCGGGACAGGCAGGTCGAATGAGCAGTTCTTC.